One and the same sample provided the 20 T cell receptor beta chains below, sequenced in a study of early T cells in non-severe SARS-CoV-2 infection. MiXCR, run by TCRdb on the 5' RACE reads, gives a single entry per CDR3 protein. The repertoire holds about 70,000 distinct CDR3 sequences, with more than 12% as singletons. The specimen was whole blood, collected at baseline. Source of these receptors: an adult who was a healthcare worker with PCR-confirmed SARS-CoV-2 infection or an uninfected control (not recorded which).

The sample holds a few counts of this clonotype. J is TRBJ2-2 and V is TRBV7-2; D uncertain. V was trimmed by 7 bases and J by 4 bases, leaving 13 bases between them. The CDR3 runs 14 residues. The germline V gene has CDR1 SGHTA and CDR2 FQGNSA. The CDR3 loop is CASTLGGSTGELFF. The CDR3 nucleotides are TGTGCCAGCACCTTGGGCGGTTCCACCGGGGAGCTGTTTTTT.

This clonotype was recorded a few times. The chain couples TRBV29-1 to TRBJ2-4; D is unclear. Germline CDR1 is SQVTM and CDR2 is ANQGSEA. The CDR3 covers 14 residues. V was clipped by 4 bases and J by 0 bases, with 10 bases between them. The CDR3 DNA reads TGCAGCGTTGGAGGCGGCCTAGCCAAAAACATTCAGTACTTC. As protein: CSVGGGLAKNIQYF.

This clonotype was detected ten times or more. The gene calls are TRBV29-1 and TRBJ1-1; 7 positions match TRBD1. CDR1 is SQVTM, CDR2 ANQGSEA, per germline. This CDR3 region has 11 residues. Unmatched junction bases numbered 1, after V lost 4 bases and J lost 5 bases. Here the CDR3 reads CSVGDRTEAFF. CDR3 nucleotide sequence: TGCAGCGTTGGGGACAGAACTGAAGCTTTCTTT.

The V gene is TRBV7-6, the J gene TRBJ2-5, with D possibly matching TRBD1 (6 bases). This CDR3 is built from 15 residues. V lost 0 bases to trimming and J lost 5 bases, with 13 bases between them. The V gene's germline CDR1 is SGHVS and CDR2 FNYEAQ. CDR3 in amino acids: CASSLAGAPEETQYF. The CDR3, as DNA: TGTGCCAGCAGCTTAGCGGGGGCCCCGGAGGAGACCCAGTACTTC.

There are many counts of this clonotype. V usage is TRBV7-6 and J usage is TRBJ2-3; weak D call: TRBD2 (5 bases). The germline CDR1 and CDR2 sequences are SGHVS and FNYEAQ. This CDR3 is built from 12 residues. V lost 2 bases and J lost 6, with 6 bases in between. The CDR3 nucleotides read TGTGCCAGCAGCTTATCGGGGGATACGCAGTATTTT. It translates to CASSLSGDTQYF. Full variable domain (remainder filled in from reference TRBV7-6 and TRBJ2-3): GAGVSQSPRYKVTKRGQDVALRCDPISGHVSLYWYRQALGQGPEFLTYFNYEAQQDKSGLPNDRFSAERPEGSISTLTIQRTEQRDSAMYRCASSLSGDTQYFGPGTRLTVL.

This sequence joins TRBV9 and TRBJ1-5; unclear D gene. Germline values: CDR1 SGDLS, CDR2 YYNGEE. This CDR3 is built from 14 residues. Deletions cut 0 bases from V and 11 bases from J, with 15 bases between. CDR3 in DNA: TGTGCCAGCAGCGTAGGGGCAGACCTTGAGGCCCAGCATTTT. Encoded protein: CASSVGADLEAQHF.

Many counts were recorded for this clonotype. The J gene is TRBJ2-3, the V gene TRBV29-1; possibly TRBD2 for D (5 bases). The CDR3 totals 12 residues. CDR1 and CDR2 (germline): SQVTM, ANQGSEA. For the CDR3, the DNA is TGCAGTCTCGGGCTAGCAACAGATACGCAGTATTTT. It is translated as CSLGLATDTQYF.

This clonotype was observed a few times. In nucleotides, the CDR3 is TGTGCCAGCAGTGGAGCGGGGGCTTTCAATGAGCAGTTCTTC. Translated: CASSGAGAFNEQFF. V is TRBV7-6 and J is TRBJ2-1; 8 bases map to TRBD2. CDR1 is SGHVS, CDR2 FNYEAQ, per germline. J was trimmed by 6 bases and V by 6 bases; bases with no gene match: 7. The CDR3 runs to 14 residues.

The chain's CDR3 is CATGDRGPEETQYF. As DNA, the CDR3 is TGTGCCACGGGGGACAGGGGGCCAGAAGAGACCCAGTACTTC. The chain employs TRBV27 and TRBJ2-5; the match to TRBD1 covers 12 bases. This CDR3 has 14 residues. V shed 10 bases, J shed 3 bases, and the junction held 6 bases outside the gene matches. CDR1 is MNHEY, CDR2 SMNVEV, per germline (reference sequence).

This clonotype was picked up many times. The V and J genes are TRBV28 and TRBJ2-5, with a weak D call TRBD1 (6 bases). The CDR3 extends over 15 amino acids. CDR1 is MDHEN and CDR2 is SYDVKM in the germline V gene. V was clipped by 4 bases and J by 5 bases, with 17 bases between them. CDR3 nucleotides: TGTGCCAGCAGTTCCCGGACAGTTACGGGGGAGACCCAGTACTTC. This gives the protein CASSSRTVTGETQYF.

DNA for the CDR3: TGTGCCAGCAGCCCGAGGGGGACTGAAGCTTTCTTT. This codes for CASSPRGTEAFF. This chain joins TRBV3-1 and TRBJ1-1; D perhaps matches TRBD1 (6 bases). Germline-derived CDR1 and CDR2 are LGHDT and YNNKEL (reference sequence). V shed 4 bases and J shed 5 bases, with 8 bases lying between them. The CDR3 is made up of 12 amino acids.

This clonotype appeared a few times. The chain couples TRBV30 to TRBJ1-1; TRBD1 matches 7 bases. CDR1 and CDR2 (germline): GTSNPN, SVGIG (reference sequence). Unmatched junction bases numbered 10, after V lost 3 bases and J lost 3 bases. The CDR3 spans 15 residues. The chain's CDR3 is CAWRATGKGYTEAFF. Written as DNA, the CDR3 is TGTGCCTGGAGGGCGACAGGGAAGGGGTACACTGAAGCTTTCTTT.

This clonotype came up a few times. V and J are TRBV7-3 and TRBJ2-1; 10 bases line up with TRBD2. Germline V lookup: CDR1 SGHTA, CDR2 FQGTGA. Trimming took 5 bases from V and 0 from J; bases not matched to a gene: 10. This CDR3 comprises 18 residues. The CDR3 sequence: CASSTVSGRMSSYNEQFF. For the CDR3, the DNA is TGTGCCAGCAGCACCGTTAGCGGGAGGATGAGCTCCTACAATGAGCAGTTCTTC.

This clonotype was seen ten or more times. The CDR3 spells CASSSIDEQFF. CDR3 in DNA: TGTGCCAGCAGCTCCATCGATGAGCAGTTCTTC. The chain couples TRBV7-6 to TRBJ2-1; D gene uncertain. The V gene lost 4 bases and the J gene lost 8 bases, with 6 bases spanning the gap. Germline loops: CDR1 SGHVS, CDR2 FNYEAQ. The CDR3 length is 11 residues. Full variable domain (rest looked up from reference TRBV7-6 and TRBJ2-1): GAGVSQSPRYKVTKRGQDVALRCDPISGHVSLYWYRQALGQGPEFLTYFNYEAQQDKSGLPNDRFSAERPEGSISTLTIQRTEQRDSAMYRCASSSIDEQFFGPGTRLTVL.

This clonotype was observed many times. The chain recombines TRBV4-1 with TRBJ2-1; tentatively, D is TRBD1 or TRBD2 (5 bases each). V lost 0 bases and J lost 6, with 9 bases in between. The CDR3 is 14 amino acids. CDR1 is MGHRA and CDR2 is YSYEKL in the germline V gene. CDR3 loop: CASSQEARGNEQFF. The CDR3 DNA sequence: TGCGCCAGCAGCCAAGAGGCGAGGGGCAATGAGCAGTTCTTC.

This clonotype was seen repeatedly, ten times or more. CDR3 amino acids: CASSLELNTEAFF. CDR3 DNA: TGTGCCAGCAGCTTAGAGCTGAACACTGAAGCTTTCTTT. This sequence joins TRBV7-9 and TRBJ1-1; D ambiguous. Germline V gene data show CDR1 as SEHNR and CDR2 as FQNEAQ (reference sequence). This CDR3 is 13 amino acids long. The V end lost 1 base, the J end lost 0 bases, and 3 bases lay between the germline ends. Looking up the rest from reference TRBV7-9 and TRBJ1-1 gives the full variable domain: DTGVSQNPRHKITKRGQNVTFRCDPISEHNRLYWYRQTLGQGPEFLTYFQNEAQLEKSRLLSDRFSAERPKGSFSTLEIQRTEQGDSAMYLCASSLELNTEAFFGQGTRLTVV.

The chain employs TRBV7-3 and TRBJ2-2, with D unclear. V lost 5 bases and J lost 1, with 14 bases in between. The CDR3 length is 16 residues. Per germline, CDR1 SGHTA and CDR2 FQGTGA. In DNA form, the CDR3 reads TGTGCCAGCAGCCCCGAGGTGACCCTGAACACCGGGGAGCTGTTTTTT. Protein: CASSPEVTLNTGELFF.

This clonotype was detected a few times. The chain employs TRBV5-1 and TRBJ2-7, with a weak D call TRBD2 (6 bases). Trimming shortened V by 3 bases and J by 4 bases, and 20 bases separated the two germline ends. The CDR3 sequence is 16 residues long. Per germline, CDR1 SGHRS and CDR2 YFSETQ. In DNA form, the CDR3 reads TGCGCCAGCAGCTCGGGAGCCAGTTCCGCCTCGTACGAGCAGTACTTC. Translated, it gives CASSSGASSASYEQYF.

This clonotype was observed at least ten times. The genes are TRBV12-3 or TRBV12-4 and TRBJ2-3, with 7 bases identical to TRBD1. The CDR3 runs to 16 residues. V lost 5 bases to trimming and J lost 1 base; unmatched junction nucleotides: 9. In nucleotides, the CDR3 is TGTGCCAGCAGTAGAGGGGACAGCTGGGGCACAGATACGCAGTATTTT. Protein sequence: CASSRGDSWGTDTQYF.

This clonotype appeared many times. This chain joins TRBV28 and TRBJ1-2; no clear D. V was cut by 5 bases and J by 1 base, with 8 bases left in between. Germline CDR1 reads MDHEN; CDR2 reads SYDVKM. The CDR3 covers 13 residues. CDR3 in DNA: TGTGCCAGCAGTCTGGGAGGTAACTATGGCTACACCTTC. It is translated as CASSLGGNYGYTF.